These 7 T cell receptor beta chains share one sample of origin, sequenced in a study of T cells in Graves' hyperthyroidism and ophthalmopathy. From RNA transcripts, TCR beta CDR3 regions were amplified. An initial round of RT-PCR targeting the TCR CDR3 relied on the HTBI primer set. TCRdb fed the multiplex PCR reads into MiXCR, producing one record per CDR3 protein. This sample has hundreds of thousands of distinct CDR3 sequences, with 12% to 15% found just once. Sequenced input: blood. Receptors originate from a woman aged 18-35 years with Graves' hyperthyroidism.

This chain joins TRBV27 and TRBJ1-2; a weak D match, TRBD1 (6 bases). This CDR3 is built from 15 residues. Germline V gene lookup returns CDR1 MNHEY and CDR2 SMNVEV (reference sequence). The V gene lost 7 bases and the J gene lost 2 bases, with 17 bases spanning the gap. In DNA form, the CDR3 reads TGTGCCAGCAACCAAAAGGGGGTTTTGAACTATGGCTACACCTTC. Protein sequence: CASNQKGVLNYGYTF.

CDR3 sequence reads: CASSLYSGYNEQFF. In DNA form, the CDR3 reads TGTGCCAGCAGCTTATATAGCGGGTACAATGAGCAGTTCTTC. This sequence joins TRBV11-2 and TRBJ2-1; 7 bases are a match to TRBD2. Germline CDR1 and CDR2: SGHAT and FQNNGV. V was clipped by 2 bases and J by 4 bases; unmatched bases: 2. The CDR3 runs to 14 residues. The whole variable domain, remainder taken from reference TRBV11-2 and TRBJ2-1, is EAGVAQSPRYKIIEKRQSVAFWCNPISGHATLYWYQQILGQGPKLLIQFQNNGVVDDSQLPKDRFSAERLKGVDSTLKIQPAKLEDSAVYLCASSLYSGYNEQFFGPGTRLTVL.

This clonotype has only a few counts. The chain recombines TRBV7-2 with TRBJ2-7; TRBD1 agrees at 8 bases. The V and J ends lost 6 bases and 3 bases, in that order; junction bases with no gene match: 10. Germline values: CDR1 SGHTA, CDR2 FQGNSA. The length of the CDR3 is 15 residues. The CDR3 DNA reads TGTGCCAGCAGACCTCTCGACAGGGGCGACTACGAGCAGTACTTC. Amino acid sequence: CASRPLDRGDYEQYF.

The chain employs TRBV30 and TRBJ2-2, with unresolved D. The CDR3 is made up of 14 amino acids. V gave up 5 bases and J gave up 1 base, with 11 bases separating them. The germline V gene encodes CDR1 GTSNPN and CDR2 SVGIG (reference sequence). The CDR3 DNA sequence: TGTGCCTGGTCCGACCTATTGAACACCGGGGAGCTGTTTTTT. Translating it yields CAWSDLLNTGELFF.

This clonotype appeared many times. The chain employs TRBV2 and TRBJ2-3; TRBD1 is a possible D gene (6 bases). V was pared by 7 bases and J by 3 bases, with 11 bases between. The CDR3 loop spans 13 amino acids. Germline CDR1 and CDR2: SNHLY and FYNNEI. CDR3 in amino acids: CASNLRGTDTQYF. CDR3 bases: TGTGCCAGCAATTTAAGGGGGACAGATACGCAGTATTTT. The variable domain in full, with the rest retrieved from reference TRBV2 and TRBJ2-3, is EPEVTQTPSHQVTQMGQEVILRCVPISNHLYFYWYRQILGQKVEFLVSFYNNEISEKSEIFDDQFSVERPDGSNFTLKIRSTKLEDSAMYFCASNLRGTDTQYFGPGTRLTVL.

This clonotype was counted ten times or more. The chain combines TRBV12-3 or TRBV12-4 with TRBJ2-7, with 12 bases matching TRBD2. With 6 bases clipped from V and 6 bases from J, the junction kept 0 bases outside the gene matches. This CDR3 contains 12 residues. CDR3 sequence: CASRLAGGEQYF. The CDR3 nucleotides read TGTGCCAGCAGACTAGCGGGAGGCGAGCAGTACTTC.

This chain links TRBV10-2 with TRBJ2-7; 8 bases are shared with TRBD2. CDR3 size: 12 residues. Germline V gene data show CDR1 as WSHSY and CDR2 as SAAADI. CDR3 sequence (DNA): TGCGACCTAGCGGGCGCTATAGACGAGCAGTACTTC. Residues: CDLAGAIDEQYF.